This TCR beta chain was recorded in a study of control samples from healthy donors and cancer patients. Looked up from germline, CDR1 is SQVTM and CDR2 is ANQGSEA. Trimming cost V 5 bases and J 8 bases, with 15 bases left between them. This CDR3 has 12 residues. Method: immunoSEQ multiplex PCR; TCRdb's copy keeps in-frame clones and lacks some. Counted here are under 80,000 clones, 94% occurring once; the ten biggest clones make up approximately 2.5%. The sequencing input was blood. This chain connects TRBV29-1 to TRBJ1-2; tentative D call: TRBD1 (6 bases). The source is a woman aged 30 to 39 in good health. CDR3 bases: TGCAGCGTTAGGGGGGAAAGTTCGGGCTACACCTTC. This translates into CSVRGESSGYTF.